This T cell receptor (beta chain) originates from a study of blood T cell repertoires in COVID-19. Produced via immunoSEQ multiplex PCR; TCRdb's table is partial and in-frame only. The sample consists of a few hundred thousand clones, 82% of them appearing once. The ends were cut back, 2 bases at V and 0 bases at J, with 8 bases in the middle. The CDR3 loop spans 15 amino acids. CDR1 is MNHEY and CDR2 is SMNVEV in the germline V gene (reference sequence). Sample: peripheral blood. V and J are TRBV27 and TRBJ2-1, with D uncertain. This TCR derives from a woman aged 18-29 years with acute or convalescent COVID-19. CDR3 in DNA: TGTGCCAGCAGTTTAACGGTGAACTCCTACAATGAGCAGTTCTTC. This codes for CASSLTVNSYNEQFF.